This T cell receptor (beta chain) was recorded in a study of response to subunit inactivated influenza vaccine. Study-wide results and caveats: The study's authors posited that every seasonal influenza vaccination enlists few new T cells.

MiXCR, applied by TCRdb to the RT-PCR reads, yields one record per CDR3 protein. The table lists about 570,000 distinct CDR3 sequences, roughly 10% of them singletons. Notes on this clonotype: What it binds is not known.

The junction had 6 bases not matched to a gene; V was cut back by 6 bases and J by 5 bases. The CDR3 runs 14 residues. CDR1 and CDR2 (germline): ENHRY, SYGVKD. The chain joins TRBV10-3 to TRBJ2-1; TRBD1 aligns across 8 bases. The material was PBMCs from blood, obtained on the day of vaccination. The receptor was isolated from a man aged 50 to 59 who received an inactivated influenza vaccine. The CDR3 loop reads CAIRGQGTHNEQFF. DNA of the CDR3: TGTGCCATCAGAGGACAGGGAACCCACAATGAGCAGTTCTTC.